Given below is one T cell receptor (beta chain) in context. This sample stems from a study of blood T cell repertoires in COVID-19. Across the study: The United States, Italy and Spain supplied acute and convalescent COVID-19 samples.

TCRdb's copy holds only in-frame clones and misses some; the assay was immunoSEQ multiplex PCR. The sample yields 250,000 to 350,000 clones, roughly nine tenths seen once. In terms of age and location, participants ranged from roughly 18 to 90 years and lived in about two dozen US areas. Germline loops: CDR1 SGHRS, CDR2 YFSETQ. Trimming cost V 4 bases and J 6 bases, with 8 bases left between them. The CDR3 totals 11 residues. The V and J genes are TRBV5-1 and TRBJ2-7; no clear D gene. This clonotype was obtained from a woman aged 30 to 39 who had recovered from COVID-19. The sample was PBMCs or T cells enriched from blood (not recorded which). CDR3 in DNA: TGCGCCAGCAGCGACCAGGTCGAGCAGTACTTC. It specifies CASSDQVEQYF.